The 2 T cell receptor beta chains given below trace back to one sample, sequenced in a study of cytomegalovirus exposure and HLA in healthy donors. The PCR used 60 Vbeta and 13 Jbeta primers. Libraries were prepared by immunoSEQ multiplex PCR; TCRdb keeps only in-frame clonotypes and omits some of them. The table shows fewer than 200,000 clones, with about 90% occurring only once. What was sequenced was PBMCs. The receptors were gathered from a girl under two years old in good health and CMV-seronegative.

The chain joins TRBV7-9 to TRBJ2-7, with 9 bases lining up with TRBD1. J was trimmed by 3 bases and V by 5 bases; bases with no gene match: 5. CDR3 length equals 14 residues. Germline V gives CDR1 SEHNR, CDR2 FQNEAQ (reference sequence). CDR3 region: CASSLTGQGYEQYF. The CDR3 DNA reads TGTGCCAGCAGCCTAACGGGACAGGGCTACGAGCAGTACTTC.

The rearrangement uses TRBV9 and TRBJ2-5, with 8 bases aligning to TRBD2. This CDR3 comprises 15 residues. From germline, CDR1 is SGDLS and CDR2 YYNGEE. V lost 0 bases, J lost 5 bases, and 6 bases stayed unmatched. DNA of the CDR3: TGTGCCAGCAGCGTAGCGGGAGGGCTGAGGGAGACCCAGTACTTC. It specifies CASSVAGGLRETQYF. Full variable domain (missing parts from reference TRBV9 and TRBJ2-5): DSGVTQTPKHLITATGQRVTLRCSPRSGDLSVYWYQQSLDQGLQFLIQYYNGEERAKGNILERFSAQQFPDLHSELNLSSLELGDSALYFCASSVAGGLRETQYFGPGTRLLVL.